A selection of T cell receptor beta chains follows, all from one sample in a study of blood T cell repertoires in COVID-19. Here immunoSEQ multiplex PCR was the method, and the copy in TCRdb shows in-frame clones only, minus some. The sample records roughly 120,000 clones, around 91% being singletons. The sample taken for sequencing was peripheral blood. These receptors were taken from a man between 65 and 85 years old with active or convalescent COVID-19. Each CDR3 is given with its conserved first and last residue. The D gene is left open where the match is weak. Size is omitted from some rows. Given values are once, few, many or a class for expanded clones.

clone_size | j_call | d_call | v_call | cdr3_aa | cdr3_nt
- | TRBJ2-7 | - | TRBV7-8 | CASSFTPSSSYEQYF | TGTGCCAGCAGCTTTACGCCTTCGAGCTCCTACGAGCAGTACTTC
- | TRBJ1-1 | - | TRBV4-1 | CASSQDWRTEAFF | TGCGCCAGCAGCCAAGATTGGAGGACTGAAGCTTTCTTT
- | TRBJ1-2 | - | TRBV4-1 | CASSQSTNNYGYTF | TGCGCCAGCAGCCAATCGACAAATAACTATGGCTACACCTTC
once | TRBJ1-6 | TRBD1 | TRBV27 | CASSLWGTGDNSPLHF | TGTGCCAGCAGTTTATGGGGGACAGGGGATAATTCACCCCTCCACTTT
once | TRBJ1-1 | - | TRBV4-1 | CASSVRGRGEAFF | TGCGCCAGCAGCGTCCGGGGAAGAGGTGAAGCTTTCTTT
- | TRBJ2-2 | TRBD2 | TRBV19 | CASSRGSGRSGELFF | TGTGCCAGTAGTAGGGGTAGCGGGAGGTCCGGGGAGCTGTTTTTT
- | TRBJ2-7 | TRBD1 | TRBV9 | CASSRESGGFYEQYF | TGTGCCAGCAGCAGAGAATCAGGGGGCTTCTACGAGCAGTACTTC
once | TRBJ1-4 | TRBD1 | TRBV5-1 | CASTDGQGGEKLFF | TGCGCCAGCACCGACGGACAGGGGGGAGAAAAACTGTTTTTT
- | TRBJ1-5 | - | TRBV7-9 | CASQDSNQPQHF | TGTGCCAGTCAGGATAGCAATCAGCCCCAGCATTTT
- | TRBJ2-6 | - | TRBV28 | CASSSANVLTF | TGTGCCAGCAGCTCGGCCAACGTCCTGACTTTC
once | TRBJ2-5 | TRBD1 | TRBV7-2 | CASSYRDRGGGETQYF | TGTGCCAGCAGCTACAGGGACAGGGGAGGGGGAGAGACCCAGTACTTC
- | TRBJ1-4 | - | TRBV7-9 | CASSFQGTVEKLFF | TGTGCCAGCAGCTTCCAGGGAACGGTTGAAAAACTGTTTTTT
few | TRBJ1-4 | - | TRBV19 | CASNGGAAGEKLFF | TGTGCCAGCAACGGAGGGGCGGCGGGAGAAAAACTGTTTTTT
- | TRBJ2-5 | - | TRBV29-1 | CSVEVNEHETQYF | TGCAGCGTTGAAGTCAACGAGCACGAGACCCAGTACTTC
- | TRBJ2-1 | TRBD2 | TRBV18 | CASSPDWASGRRRNEQFF | TGTGCCAGCTCACCAGATTGGGCTAGCGGGAGGCGGAGGAATGAGCAGTTCTTC
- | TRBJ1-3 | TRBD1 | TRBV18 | CASSPTGTGGTGNTIYF | TGTGCCAGCTCACCAACCGGGACAGGGGGCACCGGAAACACCATATATTTT
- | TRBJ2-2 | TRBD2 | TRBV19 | CASIAGPNTGELFF | TGTGCCAGTATAGCGGGCCCGAACACCGGGGAGCTGTTTTTT
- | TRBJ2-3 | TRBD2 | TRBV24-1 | CATSELPGLAGAGTDTQYF | TGTGCCACCAGTGAACTTCCGGGACTAGCGGGAGCTGGGACAGATACGCAGTATTTT
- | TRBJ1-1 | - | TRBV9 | CASSGIQGTEAFF | TGTGCCAGCAGCGGAATACAGGGTACTGAAGCTTTCTTT
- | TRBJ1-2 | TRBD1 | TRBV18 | CASSPRQGSYGYTF | TGTGCCAGCTCCCCCCGACAGGGAAGTTATGGCTACACCTTC
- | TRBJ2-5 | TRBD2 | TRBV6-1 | CASSETLAGVNQETQYF | TGTGCCAGCAGTGAGACACTAGCGGGCGTGAACCAAGAGACCCAGTACTTC
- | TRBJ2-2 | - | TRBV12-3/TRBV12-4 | CASSGQSAGELFF | TGTGCCAGCAGCGGACAGAGTGCCGGGGAGCTGTTTTTT
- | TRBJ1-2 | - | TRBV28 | CASRSAGPNYGYTF | TGTGCCAGCAGGTCGGCGGGCCCTAACTATGGCTACACCTTC
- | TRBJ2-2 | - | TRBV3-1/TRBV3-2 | CASSPNRTAGELFF | TGTGCCAGCAGCCCTAACCGGACAGCCGGGGAGCTGTTTTTT
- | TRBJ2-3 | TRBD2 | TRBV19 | CASSIRGGTDTQYF | TGTGCCAGTAGTATTCGGGGGGGCACAGATACGCAGTATTTT
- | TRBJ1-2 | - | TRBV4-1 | CASSQAAVLSSGYTF | TGCGCCAGCAGCCAAGCGGCGGTACTATCTTCTGGCTACACCTTC
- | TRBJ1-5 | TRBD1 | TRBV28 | CASSDLTGVHSNQPQHF | TGTGCCAGCAGTGACCTAACAGGGGTTCATAGCAATCAGCCCCAGCATTTT
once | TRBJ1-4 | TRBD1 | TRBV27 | CASSPGTGLEKLFF | TGTGCCAGCAGTCCCGGGACAGGGCTTGAAAAACTGTTTTTT
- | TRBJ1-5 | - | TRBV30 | CAWGEAGVSNQPQHF | TGTGCCTGGGGAGAGGCAGGCGTGAGCAATCAGCCCCAGCATTTT
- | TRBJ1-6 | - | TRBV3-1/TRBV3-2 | CASSQDRTTLHF | TGTGCCAGCAGCCAAGATAGGACAACCCTCCACTTT
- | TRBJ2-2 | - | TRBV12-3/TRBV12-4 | CASSVTPGELFF | TGTGCCAGCAGTGTCACTCCCGGGGAGCTGTTTTTT
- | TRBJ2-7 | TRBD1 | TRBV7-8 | CASSLRDSAYEQYF | TGTGCCAGCAGCCTCCGGGACAGCGCCTACGAGCAGTACTTC
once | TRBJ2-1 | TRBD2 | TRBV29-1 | CSVDRGGSYEQFF | TGCAGCGTTGATCGGGGCGGGAGCTATGAGCAGTTCTTC
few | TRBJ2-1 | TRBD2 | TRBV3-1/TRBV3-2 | CASSQPGVAGGRKKSYNEQFF | TGTGCCAGCAGCCAGCCGGGGGTAGCGGGAGGGAGAAAAAAGTCCTACAATGAGCAGTTCTTC
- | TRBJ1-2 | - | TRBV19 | CASSPAGDSLFGYTF | TGTGCCAGTAGTCCGGCGGGGGACTCCCTTTTTGGCTACACCTTC
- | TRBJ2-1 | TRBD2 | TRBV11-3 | CASSSGTSGSYNEQFF | TGTGCCAGCAGCAGCGGGACTAGCGGGTCATACAATGAGCAGTTCTTC
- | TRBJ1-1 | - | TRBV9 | CASSAHRESEAFF | TGTGCCAGCAGCGCTCACAGGGAATCTGAAGCTTTCTTT
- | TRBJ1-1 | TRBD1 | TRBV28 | CASSGTGGGNTEAFF | TGTGCCAGCAGTGGAACAGGGGGCGGGAACACTGAAGCTTTCTTT
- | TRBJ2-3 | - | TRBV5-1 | CASSLERGTDTQYF | TGCGCCAGCAGCTTGGAAAGGGGAACAGATACGCAGTATTTT
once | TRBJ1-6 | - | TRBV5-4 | CASSLDGINSPLHF | TGTGCCAGCAGCTTGGACGGGATTAATTCACCCCTCCACTTT
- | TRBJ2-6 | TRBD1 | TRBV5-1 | CASSVTGDGANVLTF | TGCGCCAGCAGCGTTACAGGGGATGGGGCCAACGTCCTGACTTTC
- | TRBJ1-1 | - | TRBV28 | CASSLGAGGPSEAFF | TGTGCCAGCAGCCTAGGGGCCGGGGGTCCCTCTGAAGCTTTCTTT
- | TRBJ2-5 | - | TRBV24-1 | CATSDRQLGQETQYF | TGTGCCACCAGTGATCGACAGCTCGGTCAAGAGACCCAGTACTTC
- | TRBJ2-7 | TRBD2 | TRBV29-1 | CSVEDMSGRTYEQYF | TGCAGCGTTGAAGATATGAGCGGGAGGACCTACGAGCAGTACTTC
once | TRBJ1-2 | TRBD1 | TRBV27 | CASSLSGTAGYGYTF | TGTGCCAGCAGTTTATCGGGGACAGCGGGCTATGGCTACACCTTC
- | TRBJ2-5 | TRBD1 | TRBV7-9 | CASSRGQEHVSQYF | TGTGCCAGCAGCCGTGGACAGGAGCATGTGTCCCAGTACTTC
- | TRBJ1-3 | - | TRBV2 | CASFSDDGVFSGNTIYF | TGTGCCAGCTTTTCCGATGACGGGGTCTTCTCTGGAAACACCATATATTTT
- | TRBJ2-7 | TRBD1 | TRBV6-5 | CASSSTGGPYEQYF | TGTGCCAGCAGTTCGACAGGGGGCCCATACGAGCAGTACTTC
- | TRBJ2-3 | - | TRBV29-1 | CSVLQAQTSTDTQYF | TGCAGCGTCCTTCAAGCCCAGACTAGCACAGATACGCAGTATTTT
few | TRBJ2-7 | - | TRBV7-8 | CASSLVPEREHEQYF | TGTGCCAGCAGCTTAGTACCCGAGCGAGAACACGAGCAGTACTTC
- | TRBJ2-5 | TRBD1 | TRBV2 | CASSETGGSSGETQYF | TGTGCCAGCAGTGAGACAGGGGGCTCTTCGGGAGAGACCCAGTACTTC